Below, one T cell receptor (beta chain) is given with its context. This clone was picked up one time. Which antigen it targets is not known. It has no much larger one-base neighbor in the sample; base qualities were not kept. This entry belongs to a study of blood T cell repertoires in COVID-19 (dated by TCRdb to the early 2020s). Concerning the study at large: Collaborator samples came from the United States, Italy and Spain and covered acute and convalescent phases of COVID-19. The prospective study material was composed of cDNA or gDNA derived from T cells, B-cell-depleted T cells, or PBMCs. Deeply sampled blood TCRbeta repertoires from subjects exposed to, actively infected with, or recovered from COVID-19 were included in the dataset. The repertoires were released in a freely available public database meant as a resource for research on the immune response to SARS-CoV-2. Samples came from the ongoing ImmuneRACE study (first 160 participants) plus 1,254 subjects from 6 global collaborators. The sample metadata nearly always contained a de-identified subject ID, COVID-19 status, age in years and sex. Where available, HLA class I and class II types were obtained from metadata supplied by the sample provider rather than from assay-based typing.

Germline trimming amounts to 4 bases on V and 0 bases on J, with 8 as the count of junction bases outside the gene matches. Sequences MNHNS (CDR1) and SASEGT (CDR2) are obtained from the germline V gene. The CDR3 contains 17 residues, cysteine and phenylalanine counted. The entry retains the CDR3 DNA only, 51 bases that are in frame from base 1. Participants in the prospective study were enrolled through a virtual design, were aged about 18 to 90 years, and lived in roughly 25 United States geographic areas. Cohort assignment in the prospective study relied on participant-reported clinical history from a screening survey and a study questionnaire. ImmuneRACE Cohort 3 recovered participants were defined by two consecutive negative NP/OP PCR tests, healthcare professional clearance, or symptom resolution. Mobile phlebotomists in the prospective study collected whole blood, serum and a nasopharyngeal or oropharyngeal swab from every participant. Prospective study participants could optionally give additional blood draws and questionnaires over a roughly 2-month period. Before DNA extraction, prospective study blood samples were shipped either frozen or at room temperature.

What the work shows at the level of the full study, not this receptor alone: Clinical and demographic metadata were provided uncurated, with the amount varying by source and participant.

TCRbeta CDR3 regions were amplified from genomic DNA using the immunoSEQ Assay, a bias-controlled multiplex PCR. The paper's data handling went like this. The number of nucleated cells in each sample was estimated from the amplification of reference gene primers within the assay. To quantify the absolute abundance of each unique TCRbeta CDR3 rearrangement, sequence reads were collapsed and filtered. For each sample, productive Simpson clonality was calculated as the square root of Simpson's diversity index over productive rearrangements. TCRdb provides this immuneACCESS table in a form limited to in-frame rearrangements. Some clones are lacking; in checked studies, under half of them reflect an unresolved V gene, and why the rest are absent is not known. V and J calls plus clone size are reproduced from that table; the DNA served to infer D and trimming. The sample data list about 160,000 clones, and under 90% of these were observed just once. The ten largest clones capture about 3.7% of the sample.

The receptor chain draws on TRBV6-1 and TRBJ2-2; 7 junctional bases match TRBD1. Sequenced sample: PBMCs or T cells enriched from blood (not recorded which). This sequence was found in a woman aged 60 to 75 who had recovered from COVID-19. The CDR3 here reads CASSAWPDRANTGELFF. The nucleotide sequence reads TGTGCCAGCAGTGCCTGGCCCGACAGGGCGAACACCGGGGAGCTGTTTTTT.